The T cell receptor beta chain described here comes from a study of shared clonotypes between healthy human individuals. This clone was seen a few times. Germline V gene sequence: CDR1 SGHKS, CDR2 YYEKEE (reference sequence). The CDR3 runs to 15 residues. Trimming stripped 1 base from V and 3 bases from J, with 13 bases between. This table comes from immunoSEQ multiplex PCR, and its TCRdb copy is limited to in-frame clones, with some not included. The table has approximately 710,000 clones, about nine tenths seen once; the top ten hold about a third. The specimen was memory CD8+ T cells from PBMCs. Subset noted: CD45RO+ cells pooled with CCR7-negative TemRA cells. This TCR came from a young man in good health. Some clones in this sample may be carry-over from other donors' samples. This chain connects TRBV5-5 to TRBJ1-2; perhaps TRBD1 as D (5 bases). The CDR3 nucleotides read TGTGCCAGCAGCTTGACGGGACTGCGGGACTATGGCTACACCTTC. Its protein is CASSLTGLRDYGYTF.